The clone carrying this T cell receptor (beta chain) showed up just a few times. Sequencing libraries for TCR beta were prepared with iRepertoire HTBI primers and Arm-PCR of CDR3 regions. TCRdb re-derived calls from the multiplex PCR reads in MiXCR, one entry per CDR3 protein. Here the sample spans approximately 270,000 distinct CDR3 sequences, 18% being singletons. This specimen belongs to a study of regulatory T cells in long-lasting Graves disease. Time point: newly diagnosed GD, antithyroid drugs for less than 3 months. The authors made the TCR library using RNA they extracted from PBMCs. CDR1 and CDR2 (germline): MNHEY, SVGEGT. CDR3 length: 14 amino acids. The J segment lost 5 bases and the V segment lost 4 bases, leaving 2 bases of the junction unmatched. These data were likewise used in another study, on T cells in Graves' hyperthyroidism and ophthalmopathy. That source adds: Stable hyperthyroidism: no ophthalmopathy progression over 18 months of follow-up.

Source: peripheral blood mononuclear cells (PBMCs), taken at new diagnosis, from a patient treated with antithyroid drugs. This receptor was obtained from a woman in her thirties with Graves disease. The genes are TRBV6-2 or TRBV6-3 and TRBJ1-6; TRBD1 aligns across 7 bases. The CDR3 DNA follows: TGTGCCAGCAGTTGGGACAGAAATAATTCACCCCTCCACTTT. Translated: CASSWDRNNSPLHF.